The clone carrying this TCR beta chain showed up just a few times. Its specificity is not known. The data were obtained in a study of T cell responses to AZD1222 COVID-19 vaccine. This CDR3 is 13 amino acids long. Per the germline V gene, CDR1 is MNHEY and CDR2 is SMNVEV (reference sequence). V gave up 6 bases and J gave up 1 base, with 9 bases separating them. Assay: immunoSEQ multiplex PCR; the TCRdb copy retains only in-frame clones and omits some. The sample carries roughly 180,000 clones, roughly 92% recorded once. Study observations and caveats: All repertoire sampling was performed exclusively after the peak T cell response. Variant regions that are unmutated are reportedly the target of nearly half of spike-specific TCRs. Just 5 to 7 people given AZD1222 tested seropositive at baseline. Among the donors, most were white British and more were female, and clonal diversity was possibly underestimated.

This receptor was taken from an adult who received the AZD1222 COVID-19 vaccine. Sequences were derived from peripheral blood, sampled 28 days after the second AZD1222 dose. The rearrangement joins TRBV27 to TRBJ1-1; D gene uncertain. The CDR3 loop is CASRSQPNTEAFF. DNA of the CDR3: TGTGCCAGCAGGAGTCAGCCGAACACTGAAGCTTTCTTT.